This is a list of T cell receptor beta chains from one sample in a study of blood T cell repertoires in COVID-19. Profiling relied on immunoSEQ multiplex PCR, and the TCRdb table lists in-frame clones only, not all of them. The table shows approximately 470,000 clones, with approximately 90% occurring only once. Material: PBMCs or T cells enriched from blood (not recorded which). The source is a woman under 30 who had recovered from COVID-19. CDR3s include the opening cysteine and the closing phenylalanine or tryptophan. A D gene is named only where the DNA matches it firmly. Only some rows state a clone size, as once, few, many or a class for expanded clones.

j_gene	d_gene	abundance	v_gene	CDR3aa	CDR3nt
TRBJ1-2	TRBD1	.	TRBV19	CASSILDRVFGYTF	TGTGCCAGTAGTATATTGGACAGGGTCTTTGGCTACACCTTC
TRBJ1-6	.	.	TRBV29-1	CSVDGGDNSPLHF	TGCAGCGTTGACGGCGGGGACAATTCACCCCTCCACTTT
TRBJ1-2	.	.	TRBV7-9	CASSTENYGYTF	TGTGCCAGCAGTACAGAGAACTATGGCTACACCTTC
TRBJ1-2	TRBD1	.	TRBV11-3	CASSPDRGNNYGYTF	TGTGCCAGCAGCCCCGACAGGGGGAATAACTATGGCTACACCTTC
TRBJ1-4	TRBD1	.	TRBV6-5	CASSSRQGSRSGLFF	TGTGCCAGCAGTTCCCGACAGGGATCCCGTTCCGGACTGTTTTTT
TRBJ1-3	.	.	TRBV30	CAWSVGGAGGDTIYF	TGTGCCTGGAGTGTTGGGGGCGCGGGTGGAGACACCATATATTTT
TRBJ1-4	.	.	TRBV2	CASSSGAEKLFF	TGTGCCAGCTCTTCGGGTGCGGAAAAACTGTTTTTT
TRBJ1-6	TRBD1	once	TRBV3-1/TRBV3-2	CASSLRPRDRGLPYYNSPLHF	TGTGCCAGCAGCCTCCGACCGAGGGACAGGGGGCTTCCCTACTATAATTCACCCCTCCACTTT
TRBJ2-3	.	.	TRBV7-2	CASSLVFLSGEQYF	TGTGCCAGCAGCTTAGTATTCTTGAGCGGTGAGCAGTATTTT
TRBJ1-2	TRBD1	.	TRBV7-6	CASSPTGGSYGYTF	TGTGCCAGCAGCCCCACAGGGGGTTCCTATGGCTACACCTTC
TRBJ2-7	TRBD2	.	TRBV4-1	CASSQAAGGTLYEQYF	TGCGCCAGCAGCCAAGCGGCGGGGGGAACTTTATACGAGCAGTACTTC
TRBJ1-1	TRBD1	.	TRBV14	CASSPRGRGMDDTEAFF	TGTGCCAGCAGCCCACGGGGCAGGGGGATGGACGACACTGAAGCTTTCTTT
TRBJ2-2	TRBD1	.	TRBV27	CASTPDRVTGELFF	TGTGCCAGCACCCCGGACAGGGTCACCGGGGAGCTGTTTTTT
TRBJ1-5	.	.	TRBV5-6	CASSARGQPQHF	TGTGCCAGCAGCGCAAGGGGTCAGCCCCAGCATTTT
TRBJ2-3	.	once	TRBV7-2	CASSFTDPGIGTQYF	TGTGCCAGCAGTTTCACGGACCCGGGGATAGGTACGCAGTATTTT
TRBJ2-6	.	.	TRBV5-1	CASSFSGHSSGANVLTF	TGCGCCAGCAGCTTTTCGGGACACAGCTCTGGGGCCAACGTCCTGACTTTC